This T cell receptor beta chain was found in a study of cytomegalovirus exposure and HLA in healthy donors. This CDR3 has 11 residues. V gave up 2 bases and J gave up 4 bases, with 2 bases separating them. The germline gives CDR1 SEHNR, CDR2 FQNEAQ (reference sequence). About this clone itself: Its cognate antigen is unknown.

Study-wide results and caveats: The study designated about 160 TCR beta chains cytomegalovirus-associated. Among TCR sequences, most were rare, though some public TCRs appeared in many donors.

Measured with immunoSEQ multiplex PCR; TCRdb has only the in-frame clones, and not every one. The sample comprises 65,000 to 75,000 clones, about 93% of which are singletons, and 1.5% to 1.7% rests with the top ten. The sample was PBMCs. The rearrangement joins TRBV7-9 to TRBJ1-2; D gene ambiguous. The TCR originated in a young man in good health and CMV-seropositive. The CDR3, as DNA: TGTGCCAGCAGCTTACTCTATGGCTACACCTTC. The encoded protein is CASSLLYGYTF.